This TCR beta chain was found in a study of blood T cell repertoires in COVID-19. Study information: Spain, Italy and the United States supplied samples that represented acute and convalescent COVID-19. Sources were T cells, B-cell-depleted T cells, or PBMCs; the material itself was cDNA or gDNA.

Germline V gene sequence: CDR1 LNHDA, CDR2 SQIVND (reference sequence). The CDR3 sequence is 16 residues long. V was shortened by 5 bases and J by 0 bases, with 16 bases between the two germline ends. Authors' analysis steps: Reference gene primer amplification gave nucleated cell count estimates. Method: immunoSEQ multiplex PCR; TCRdb's copy keeps in-frame clones and lacks some. V and J calls and clone size come straight from that table; D and trimming were deduced from the DNA. The sample consists of roughly 70,000 clones, around nine tenths of them appearing once. This sequence joins TRBV19 and TRBJ1-1; D ambiguous. This TCR came from a man aged 70-80 years with acute or convalescent COVID-19. The sample was peripheral blood. The CDR3 DNA is TGTGCCAGTAGTCCCCCGTGGCCAGGCATGAACACTGAAGCTTTCTTT. It yields the protein CASSPPWPGMNTEAFF. Full variable domain (rest looked up from reference TRBV19 and TRBJ1-1): DGGITQSPKYLFRKEGQNVTLSCEQNLNHDAMYWYRQDPGQGLRLIYYSQIVNDFQKGDIAEGYSVSREKKESFPLTVTSAQKNPTAFYLCASSPPWPGMNTEAFFGQGTRLTVV.